This note documents a single TCR beta chain sequence. What it recognizes is unknown. The junction and the germline gene differ at one end; a read error may be behind it. This CDR3 spans 14 amino acids. Per the germline V gene, CDR1 is SEHNR and CDR2 is FQNEAQ (reference sequence). The sample is drawn from a study of cytomegalovirus exposure and HLA in healthy donors. Regarding the study as a whole: V- and J-gene trimming in TCR beta was tied to a missense DCLRE1C variant by an analysis performed later. Fewer N-insertions (relative to the roughly 630-donor mean) were reportedly seen in an Asian-associated ancestry cluster in a later analysis. Earlier analysis yielded a pattern in which most TCR beta V segments were productive about 90% or about 30% of the time.

Both 60 Vbeta primers and 13 Jbeta primers went into the PCR. In the original analysis: Roughly 11 million shared chains were among the approximately 87 million unique TCR beta chains that a later analysis counted. Repertoires were generated with immunoSEQ multiplex PCR, while TCRdb's copy carries only in-frame clones and drops some. That table is the source of V, J and clone size, and D and trimming were worked out from the DNA. The sample shows some 150,000 clones, 80% of them seen only once. The genes are TRBV7-9 and TRBJ2-5, with 7 positions matching TRBD1. The TCR sequence derives from a woman between 25 and 40 years old in good health and CMV-seronegative. What was sequenced was PBMCs. The CDR3 nucleotides read TGTTCCAGCAGCTTACCTGACAGGGCAGAGACCCAGTACTTC. Amino acids: CSSSLPDRAETQYF.